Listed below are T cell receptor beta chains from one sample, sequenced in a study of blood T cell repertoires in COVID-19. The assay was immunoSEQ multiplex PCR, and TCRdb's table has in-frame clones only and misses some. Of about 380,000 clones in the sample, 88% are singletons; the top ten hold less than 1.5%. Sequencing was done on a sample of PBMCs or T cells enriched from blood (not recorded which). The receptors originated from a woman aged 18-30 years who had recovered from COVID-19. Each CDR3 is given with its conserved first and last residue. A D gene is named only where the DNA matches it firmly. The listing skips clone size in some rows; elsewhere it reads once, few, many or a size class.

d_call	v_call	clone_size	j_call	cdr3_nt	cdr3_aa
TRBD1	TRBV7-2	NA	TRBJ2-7	TGTGCCAGCAGCATGACAGGGGTTTACGAGCAGTACTTC	CASSMTGVYEQYF
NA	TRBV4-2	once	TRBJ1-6	TGTGCCAGCAGCCAAGGGCCATTGGGACTTCATAATTCACCCCTCCACTTT	CASSQGPLGLHNSPLHF
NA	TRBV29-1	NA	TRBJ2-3	TGCAGCGTTGGAGTGAGCACAGATACGCAGTATTTT	CSVGVSTDTQYF
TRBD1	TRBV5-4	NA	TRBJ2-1	TGTGCCAGCAGCTTGGCTTCGGCAGGGGGCTACAATGAGCAGTTCTTC	CASSLASAGGYNEQFF
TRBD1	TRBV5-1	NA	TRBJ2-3	TGCGCCAGCAAGCCCCAGGGGGCAGATACGCAGTATTTT	CASKPQGADTQYF
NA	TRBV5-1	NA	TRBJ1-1	TGCGCCAGCAGCCCGGGAGGGAACACTGAAGCTTTCTTT	CASSPGGNTEAFF
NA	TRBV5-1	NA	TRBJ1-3	TGCGCCAGCAGCTTGGGCTCAGTGGCAGTTGGAAACACCATATATTTT	CASSLGSVAVGNTIYF
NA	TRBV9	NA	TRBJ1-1	TGTGCCAGCAGCGTTGAGGGCGCGGTGAACACTGAAGCTTTCTTT	CASSVEGAVNTEAFF
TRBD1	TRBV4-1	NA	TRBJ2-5	TGCGCCAGCAGCCATGGACAGGGCCCAGGAACCCAGTACTTC	CASSHGQGPGTQYF
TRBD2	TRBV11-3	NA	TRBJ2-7	TGTGCCAGCAGCTTAGAAGCGGGGGGGCCCTACGAGCAGTACTTC	CASSLEAGGPYEQYF
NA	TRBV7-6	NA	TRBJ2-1	TGTGCCAGCAGCTTAGACATTAGCGGTGAGCAGTTCTTC	CASSLDISGEQFF
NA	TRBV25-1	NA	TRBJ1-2	TGTGCCAGCAGTTATGACACGTATGGCTACACCTTC	CASSYDTYGYTF
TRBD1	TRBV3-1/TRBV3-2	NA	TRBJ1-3	TGTGCCAGCAGACGAAGACAGGGCAGGAGCTCTGGAAACACCATATATTTT	CASRRRQGRSSGNTIYF
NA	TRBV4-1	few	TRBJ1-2	TGCGCCAGCAGCCAAGATTATAGCTATGGCTACACCTTC	CASSQDYSYGYTF
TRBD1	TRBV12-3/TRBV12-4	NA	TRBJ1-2	TGTGCCAGCAGAACAGGGGAGAAGGTTGGCTACACCTTC	CASRTGEKVGYTF
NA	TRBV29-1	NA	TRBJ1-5	TGCAGCGTTGAAGTCGGAGGTTCCCAGCCCCAGCATTTT	CSVEVGGSQPQHF
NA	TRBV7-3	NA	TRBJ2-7	TGTGCCAGCAGCTTAATGGCCAGGGACGAGCAGTACTTC	CASSLMARDEQYF
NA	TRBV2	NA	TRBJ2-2	TGTGCCAGCAGTTCACACCAGGCGAACACCGGGGAGCTGTTTTTT	CASSSHQANTGELFF
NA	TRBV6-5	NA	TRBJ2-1	TGTGCCAGCAGCCACGACAGGTCCTCCTACAATGAGCAGTTCTTC	CASSHDRSSYNEQFF
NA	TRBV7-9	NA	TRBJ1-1	TGTGCCAGCAGCTTAGTCGGCAGGGGTGAAGCTTTCTTT	CASSLVGRGEAFF
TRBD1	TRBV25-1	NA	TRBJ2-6	TGTGCCAGCAGTGAATGGACAGGGACCAACGTCCTGACTTTC	CASSEWTGTNVLTF
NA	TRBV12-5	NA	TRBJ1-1	TGTGCTAGTGGGCCCTCGACAGGACGCACTGAAGCTTTCTTT	CASGPSTGRTEAFF
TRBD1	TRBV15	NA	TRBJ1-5	TGTGCCACCAGCAGAGGGGACAGGGGCCAGCCCCAGCATTTT	CATSRGDRGQPQHF
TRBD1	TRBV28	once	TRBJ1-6	TGTGCCAGCGTTCCCGCAGGGGGGTCCTATAATTCACCCCTCCACTTT	CASVPAGGSYNSPLHF
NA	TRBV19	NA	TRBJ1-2	TGTGCCAGTAGTACACCGACAGAGAGTGGCTATGGCTACACCTTC	CASSTPTESGYGYTF
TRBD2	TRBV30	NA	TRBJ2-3	TGTGCCTGGAGTGTCGGCGGGCAGCGGGAAACGCAGTATTTT	CAWSVGGQRETQYF
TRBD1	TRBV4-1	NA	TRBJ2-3	TGCGCCAGCAGCCACCCCCGGAGGGGACAGGGGAGAGCAGATACGCAGTATTTT	CASSHPRRGQGRADTQYF
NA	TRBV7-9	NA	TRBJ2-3	TGCGTTTGGGGGGGCGCTAGCACAGATACGCAGTATTTT	CVWGGASTDTQYF
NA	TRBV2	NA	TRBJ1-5	TGTGCCAGCAGCCTCCGGACCCTCGGGGGCAATCAGCCCCAGCATTTT	CASSLRTLGGNQPQHF
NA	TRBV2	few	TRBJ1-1	TGTGCCAGCAGTCAGGATGGTCACACTGAAGCTTTCTTT	CASSQDGHTEAFF
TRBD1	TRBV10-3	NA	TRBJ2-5	TGTGCCATCAATCCTGGACAGGGGAGATGGGAGACCCAGTACTTC	CAINPGQGRWETQYF
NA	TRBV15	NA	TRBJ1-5	TGTGCCACCAGCAGAGATCGCGGGAGCAATCAGCCCCAGCATTTT	CATSRDRGSNQPQHF
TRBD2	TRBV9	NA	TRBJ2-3	TGTGCCAGCAGCTCAACTAGCGGGGGGACTAGCACAGATACGCAGTATTTT	CASSSTSGGTSTDTQYF
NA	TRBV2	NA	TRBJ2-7	TGTGCCAGCGGGAGCAGCTCCTACGAGCAGTACTTC	CASGSSSYEQYF
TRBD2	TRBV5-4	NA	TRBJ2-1	TGTGCCAGCAGCCACGGGGGGGGCTCCTACAATGAGCAGTTCTTC	CASSHGGGSYNEQFF
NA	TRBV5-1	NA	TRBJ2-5	TGCGCCAGCAGCTTGGACAGCCCCGGCCGTTTGACCCAGTACTTC	CASSLDSPGRLTQYF
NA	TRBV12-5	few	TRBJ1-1	TGTGCTAGTGGTTTGGGCGGGAACACTGAAGCTTTCTTT	CASGLGGNTEAFF
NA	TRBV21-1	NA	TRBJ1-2	TGTGCCAGCAGCAGAAGAGACCGGGACAGGATAGCTAACTATGGCTACACCTTC	CASSRRDRDRIANYGYTF
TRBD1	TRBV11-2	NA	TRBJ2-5	TGTGCCAGTGACATCAGGGGGCAAGAGACCCAGTACTTC	CASDIRGQETQYF
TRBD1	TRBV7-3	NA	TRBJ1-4	TGTGCCAGCAGGCCTACAGGGGCGCAAGGTGAAAAACTGTTTTTT	CASRPTGAQGEKLFF
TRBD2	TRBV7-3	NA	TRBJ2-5	TGTGCCAGCAGCTTACTAGCGGGGGCAGGGACCCAGTACTTC	CASSLLAGAGTQYF
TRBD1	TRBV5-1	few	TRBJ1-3	TGCGCCAGCAGCCCAACAGGGGTCAGCTCTGGAAACACCATATATTTT	CASSPTGVSSGNTIYF
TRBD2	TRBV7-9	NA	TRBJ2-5	TGTGCCAGCAGCCGCTGGCTAGCGGGGGATCCAGAGACCCAGTACTTC	CASSRWLAGDPETQYF
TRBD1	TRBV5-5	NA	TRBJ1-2	TGTGCCAGCAGCTTGGGGGGACAGGGTGGGAATGGCTACACCTTC	CASSLGGQGGNGYTF
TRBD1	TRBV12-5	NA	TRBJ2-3	TGTGCTAGTGGTTCCACAGGGGCTGTAGCCTACACAGATACGCAGTATTTT	CASGSTGAVAYTDTQYF